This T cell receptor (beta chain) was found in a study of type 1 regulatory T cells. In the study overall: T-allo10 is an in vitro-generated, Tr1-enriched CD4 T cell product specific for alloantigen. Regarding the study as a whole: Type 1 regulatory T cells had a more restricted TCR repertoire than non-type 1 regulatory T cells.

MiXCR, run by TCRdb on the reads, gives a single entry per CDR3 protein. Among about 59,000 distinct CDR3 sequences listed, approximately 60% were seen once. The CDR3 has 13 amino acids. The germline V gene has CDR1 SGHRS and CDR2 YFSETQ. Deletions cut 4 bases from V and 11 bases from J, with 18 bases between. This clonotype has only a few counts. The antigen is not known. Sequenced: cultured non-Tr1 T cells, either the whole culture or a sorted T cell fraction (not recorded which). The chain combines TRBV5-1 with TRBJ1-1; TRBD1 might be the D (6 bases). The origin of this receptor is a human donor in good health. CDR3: CASSPPGAARAFF. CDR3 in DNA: TGCGCCAGCAGCCCCCCAGGGGCGGCCAGGGCTTTCTTT.